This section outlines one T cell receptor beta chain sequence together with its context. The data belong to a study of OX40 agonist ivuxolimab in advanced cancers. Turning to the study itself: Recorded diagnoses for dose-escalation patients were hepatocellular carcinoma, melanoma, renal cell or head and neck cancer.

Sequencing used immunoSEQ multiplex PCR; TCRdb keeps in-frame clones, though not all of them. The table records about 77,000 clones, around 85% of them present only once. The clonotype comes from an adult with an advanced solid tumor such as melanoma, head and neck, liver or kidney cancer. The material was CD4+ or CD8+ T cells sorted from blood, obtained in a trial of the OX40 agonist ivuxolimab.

CDR3: CASSPRTSGLGEQYF. For the CDR3, the DNA is TGCGCCAGCAGCCCCCGGACTAGCGGTCTGGGGGAGCAGTACTTC. This chain joins TRBV5-1 and TRBJ2-7; 10 nucleotides align to TRBD2. CDR1 is SGHRS, CDR2 YFSETQ, per germline. The J segment lost 7 bases and the V segment lost 4 bases, leaving 11 bases of the junction unmatched. The CDR3 covers 15 residues.